What follows describes a single T cell receptor beta chain. No antigen is known for it. The CDR3 is 11 residues long. The germline V gene encodes CDR1 MNHNS and CDR2 SASEGT. V was clipped by 5 bases and J by 9 bases, with 11 bases between them. TCRdb's table, derived via immunoSEQ multiplex PCR, lists solely in-frame clones and lacks some. Of over 85,000 clones in the sample, roughly 81% are singletons; the top ten hold roughly 4%. This sample was taken from a study of identifying expanded T cells in peripheral blood. Findings and caveats of the study: Differentially abundant clones: approximately 1.3 between replicates, around 16 at about two weeks, around 19 at four. Clone count variance between approximately 2-week samples rose with total template count.

During the collection period, no donor immune events like infections were recorded. The sample taken for sequencing was blood. J is TRBJ2-7 and V is TRBV6-1; unclear D gene. The TCR sequence derives from a person aged 18-69 years in good health. The DNA for the CDR3 is TGTGCCAGCAGTCAAGAAGGCGGGCAGTACTTC. Its translation: CASSQEGGQYF.